Listed below are T cell receptor beta chains from one sample, sequenced in a study of T-cell memory formation after mild COVID-19. TCRdb independently ran MiXCR on the 5' RACE reads; one entry per CDR3 protein. Found here are 450,000 or so distinct CDR3 sequences, around 19% of them singletons; the top ten hold 8.4%. Sequencing was performed on PBMCs or a T cell subset sorted from them (not recorded which). Receptors were obtained from an adult woman who had mild COVID-19 (a few samples of this study predate the infection). Cell type and time point are not known. Both conserved end residues are part of each CDR3. The order of the fields is J gene, V gene, clone size, D gene, CDR3 protein, CDR3 DNA. The D gene is left open where the match is weak. Not all rows give a size; the values are once, few, many and, for expanded clones, a class.

J gene: TRBJ1-5; V gene: TRBV5-6; clone size: few; D gene: TRBD1; CDR3 protein: CASSSGTGNQPQHF; CDR3 DNA: TGTGCCAGCAGCTCCGGGACAGGGAATCAGCCCCAGCATTTT
J gene: TRBJ1-1; V gene: TRBV12-3/TRBV12-4; clone size: NA; D gene: NA; CDR3 protein: CASSLGGSSPNTEAFF; CDR3 DNA: TGTGCCAGCAGTTTAGGGGGCAGCTCCCCCAACACTGAAGCTTTCTTT
J gene: TRBJ2-5; V gene: TRBV20-1; clone size: NA; D gene: TRBD2; CDR3 protein: CSAGLAERGETQYF; CDR3 DNA: TGCAGTGCTGGTCTAGCGGAGCGCGGAGAGACCCAGTACTTC
J gene: TRBJ1-1; V gene: TRBV6-5; clone size: few; D gene: NA; CDR3 protein: CASSLITDRRTEAFF; CDR3 DNA: TGTGCCAGCAGCCTGATTACGGACAGAAGAACTGAAGCTTTCTTT
J gene: TRBJ2-7; V gene: TRBV7-9; clone size: NA; D gene: NA; CDR3 protein: CASSSRDLWDEQYF; CDR3 DNA: TGTGCCAGCAGCTCGCGGGACCTATGGGACGAGCAGTACTTC
J gene: TRBJ1-2; V gene: TRBV12-3/TRBV12-4; clone size: many; D gene: NA; CDR3 protein: CASSFGANYGYTF; CDR3 DNA: TGTGCCAGCAGTTTTGGGGCCAACTATGGCTACACCTTC
J gene: TRBJ1-5; V gene: TRBV15; clone size: NA; D gene: NA; CDR3 protein: CATSREGAYNQPQHF; CDR3 DNA: TGTGCCACCAGCAGAGAAGGGGCCTACAATCAGCCCCAGCATTTT
J gene: TRBJ2-2; V gene: TRBV4-2; clone size: few; D gene: TRBD2; CDR3 protein: CASSPERGLAGGNTGELFF; CDR3 DNA: TGTGCCAGCAGCCCCGAACGAGGACTAGCGGGAGGGAACACCGGGGAGCTGTTTTTT
J gene: TRBJ2-3; V gene: TRBV5-6; clone size: NA; D gene: NA; CDR3 protein: CASSSAGTRGGDTQYF; CDR3 DNA: TGTGCCAGCAGCTCAGCCGGGACGAGGGGGGGAGATACGCAGTATTTT
J gene: TRBJ2-3; V gene: TRBV6-2/TRBV6-3; clone size: NA; D gene: TRBD2; CDR3 protein: CASCASGSTDTKYF; CDR3 DNA: TGTGCCAGCTGTGCTAGCGGGAGCACAGATACGAAGTATTTT
J gene: TRBJ1-6; V gene: TRBV30; clone size: NA; D gene: TRBD1; CDR3 protein: CAWSVPRGPGSPLHF; CDR3 DNA: TGTGCCTGGAGTGTACCGAGGGGGCCCGGCTCACCCCTCCACTTT
J gene: TRBJ2-2; V gene: TRBV7-2; clone size: few; D gene: TRBD2; CDR3 protein: CASSPRPSGGTGELFF; CDR3 DNA: TGTGCCAGCAGCCCCCGCCCTAGCGGGGGGACCGGGGAGCTGTTTTTT
J gene: TRBJ1-6; V gene: TRBV18; clone size: few; D gene: NA; CDR3 protein: CASSQSSSYNSPLHF; CDR3 DNA: TGTGCCAGCTCACAGTCTTCCTCCTATAATTCACCCCTCCACTTT
J gene: TRBJ2-5; V gene: TRBV20-1; clone size: few; D gene: NA; CDR3 protein: CSASQGTDYQETQYF; CDR3 DNA: TGCAGTGCTAGCCAGGGGACGGACTACCAAGAGACCCAGTACTTC
J gene: TRBJ1-1; V gene: TRBV7-9; clone size: many; D gene: NA; CDR3 protein: CASSRMNTEAFF; CDR3 DNA: TGTGCCAGCAGCCGCATGAACACTGAAGCTTTCTTT
J gene: TRBJ2-1; V gene: TRBV6-2/TRBV6-3; clone size: few; D gene: TRBD2; CDR3 protein: CASKETSVLNEQFF; CDR3 DNA: TGTGCCAGCAAAGAGACTAGCGTACTCAATGAGCAGTTCTTC
J gene: TRBJ2-1; V gene: TRBV29-1; clone size: few; D gene: NA; CDR3 protein: CSVEGRPGDEQFF; CDR3 DNA: TGCAGCGTTGAAGGTAGGCCTGGGGATGAGCAGTTCTTC
J gene: TRBJ2-5; V gene: TRBV7-3; clone size: NA; D gene: TRBD2; CDR3 protein: CASSEQPGGPQETQYF; CDR3 DNA: TGTGCCAGCAGCGAACAGCCGGGAGGCCCCCAAGAGACCCAGTACTTC
J gene: TRBJ2-7; V gene: TRBV11-1; clone size: many; D gene: TRBD1; CDR3 protein: CASSSPTGEIGYEQYF; CDR3 DNA: TGTGCCAGCAGCTCGCCAACAGGGGAAATAGGCTACGAGCAGTACTTC
J gene: TRBJ2-7; V gene: TRBV14; clone size: NA; D gene: TRBD1; CDR3 protein: CASSQGTDRGSSYEQYF; CDR3 DNA: TGTGCCAGCAGCCAGGGAACGGACAGGGGGAGCTCCTACGAGCAGTACTTC
J gene: TRBJ1-6; V gene: TRBV7-9; clone size: NA; D gene: NA; CDR3 protein: CASTYDQVALHF; CDR3 DNA: TGTGCCAGCACCTATGACCAGGTCGCCCTCCACTTT
J gene: TRBJ2-1; V gene: TRBV7-7; clone size: few; D gene: TRBD2; CDR3 protein: CASSRTAGATYNEQFF; CDR3 DNA: TGTGCTAGCAGCCGAACAGCGGGAGCAACCTACAATGAGCAGTTCTTC
J gene: TRBJ2-1; V gene: TRBV5-1; clone size: NA; D gene: TRBD2; CDR3 protein: CASKTGSTAGDNEQFF; CDR3 DNA: TGCGCCAGCAAAACGGGCTCCACGGCGGGGGACAATGAGCAGTTCTTC